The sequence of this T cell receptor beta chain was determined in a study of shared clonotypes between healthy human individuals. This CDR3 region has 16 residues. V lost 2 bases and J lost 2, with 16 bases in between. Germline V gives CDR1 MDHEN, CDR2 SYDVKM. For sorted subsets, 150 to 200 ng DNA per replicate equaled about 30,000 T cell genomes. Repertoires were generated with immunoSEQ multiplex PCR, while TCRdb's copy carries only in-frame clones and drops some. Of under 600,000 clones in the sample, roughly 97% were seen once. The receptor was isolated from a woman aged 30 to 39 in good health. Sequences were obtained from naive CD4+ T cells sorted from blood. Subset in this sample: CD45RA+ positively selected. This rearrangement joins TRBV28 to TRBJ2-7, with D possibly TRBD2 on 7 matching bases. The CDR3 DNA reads TGTGCCAGCAGTTTAGATTTCGGGGGGCCGACCTACGAGCAGTACTTC. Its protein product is CASSLDFGGPTYEQYF.